A selection of T cell receptor beta chains follows, all from one sample in a study of beta chain features in type 1 diabetes. Produced via immunoSEQ multiplex PCR; TCRdb's table is partial and in-frame only. Among about 40,000 clones listed, 50% were seen once. Source material: stem cell memory CD4+ T cells from blood. The receptors were sampled from a woman in her twenties or thirties in good health. Each CDR3 is given with its conserved first and last residue. The order of the fields is D gene, clone size, V gene, J gene, CDR3 DNA, CDR3 protein. D genes are given only for firm matches. Clone size is given for some rows only: seen once, a few or many times, or a class if the clone is expanded.

>TRBD2|.|TRBV7-7|TRBJ2-3
TGTGCTAGCAGCTTAGGGGGACTAGCATTCGCAGATACGCAGTATTTT
CASSLGGLAFADTQYF
>TRBD2|.|TRBV28|TRBJ2-2
TGTGCCAGCAGTCCGCTGACTAGCGGGATCAAGAACACCGGGGAGCTGTTTTTT
CASSPLTSGIKNTGELFF
>TRBD2|.|TRBV4-3|TRBJ2-7
TGCGCCAGCAGCCAAGAAGGGGCTAGCGGATACACCTACGAGCAGTACTTC
CASSQEGASGYTYEQYF
>.|.|TRBV6-5|TRBJ1-3
TGTGCCAGCAGTTACTCGACTGTGGGTGGAAACACCATATATTTT
CASSYSTVGGNTIYF
>TRBD2|.|TRBV7-2|TRBJ2-7
TGTGCCAGCAGCTTAAGCGGGAGCTCCTACGAGCAGTACTTC
CASSLSGSSYEQYF
>.|.|TRBV18|TRBJ1-4
TGTGCCAGCTCACCGTCGGGGGCTAATGAAAAACTGTTTTTT
CASSPSGANEKLFF
>TRBD1|few|TRBV29-1|TRBJ1-1
TGCAGCGTCGAGGGACAGCCGAACACTGAAGCTTTCTTT
CSVEGQPNTEAFF
>.|few|TRBV6-1|TRBJ2-7
TGTGCCAGCAGTGAAACCGTAGGGGACGAGCAGTACTTC
CASSETVGDEQYF
>.|.|TRBV30|TRBJ2-7
TGTGCCTGGAGCCCCCGGGGAGGCTACGAGCAGTACTTC
CAWSPRGGYEQYF
>.|.|TRBV5-1|TRBJ2-1
TGCGCCAGCAGGCCGGACTATAGTCTGGGCGCCTACAATGAGCAGTTCTTC
CASRPDYSLGAYNEQFF
>TRBD1|few|TRBV7-2|TRBJ1-2
TGTGCCAGCAGCCATAACCCCGGGACAGGGGGCCTTGGCTACACCTTC
CASSHNPGTGGLGYTF